Following are 4 T cell receptor beta chains from one sample sequenced in a study of STAT5B mutations in CD4+ large granular lymphocyte leukemia. Produced via immunoSEQ multiplex PCR; TCRdb's table is partial and in-frame only. The sample contains about 40,000 clones, approximately 84% of which appear only once. Sequences were obtained from CD4+ T cells from blood buffy coats. The receptors here all came from a human donor in good health.

This chain links TRBV7-2 with TRBJ1-3; TRBD1 might be the D (6 bases). Trimming pared 0 bases from V and 4 bases from J, leaving 10 bases between. The CDR3 has 15 amino acids. Per the germline V gene, CDR1 is SGHTA and CDR2 is FQGNSA. CDR3 nucleotides: TGTGCCAGCAGCTTAGCGAGCACAGGGGGAAACACCATATATTTT. Protein product: CASSLASTGGNTIYF. The whole variable domain, filled in from reference TRBV7-2 and TRBJ1-3, reads GAGVSQSPSNKVTEKGKDVELRCDPISGHTALYWYRQSLGQGLEFLIYFQGNSAPDKSGLPSDRFSAERTGGSVSTLTIQRTQQEDSAVYLCASSLASTGGNTIYFGEGSWLTVV.

This chain joins TRBV10-3 and TRBJ1-1, with unresolved D. V was cut by 6 bases and J by 1 base, with 12 bases left in between. CDR1 ENHRY and CDR2 SYGVKD come from the germline V gene. This CDR3 comprises 14 residues. As DNA, the CDR3 is TGTGCCATCAGAAGGGCAACTCCGAACACTGAAGCTTTCTTT. Translation: CAIRRATPNTEAFF.

CDR3 in DNA: TGTGCCAGCAGCGCGGGACCGGGGGTGAACACAGATACGCAGTATTTT. Amino acid sequence: CASSAGPGVNTDTQYF. The V call is TRBV5-4, the J call TRBJ2-3; tentative D call: TRBD2 (6 bases). Per the germline V gene, CDR1 is SGHNT and CDR2 is YYREEE (reference sequence). Trimming removed 4 bases at V and 2 bases at J, with 17 bases between. This CDR3 contains 16 residues.

The rearrangement uses TRBV15 and TRBJ2-3; possibly TRBD1 or TRBD2 for D (5 bases each). The CDR3 covers 13 residues. The V gene's germline CDR1 is LNHNV and CDR2 YYDKDF (reference sequence). The germline V and J ends were trimmed by 5 bases and 5 bases, with 11 bases remaining between them. CDR3 amino acids: CATSLGTGDTQYF. CDR3 sequence (DNA): TGTGCCACCAGCCTTGGGACGGGAGATACGCAGTATTTT. The complete variable domain, with remaining parts taken from reference TRBV15 and TRBJ2-3, reads DAMVIQNPRYQVTQFGKPVTLSCSQTLNHNVMYWYQQKSSQAPKLLFHYYDKDFNNEADTPDNFQSRRPNTSFCFLDIRSPGLGDTAMYLCATSLGTGDTQYFGPGTRLTVL.